The next 7 T cell receptor beta chains were all read from a single sample in a study of regulatory T cells in long-lasting Graves disease (dated by TCRdb to 2020 to 2022). The time point label for this specimen denotes: newly diagnosed GD, antithyroid drugs for less than 3 months. For both TCR sequencing and RNA sequencing, RNA was extracted from PBMCs using TRIzol. The library came from multiplex PCR. Sequencer: Illumina HiSeq 4000. TCR beta libraries were built with iRepertoire HTBI primers and Arm-PCR amplification of CDR3 regions. The public reads were reprocessed in TCRdb via fastp at Q25 and MiXCR, keeping in-frame beta chains. Every CDR3 protein is listed once, alongside the most common genes and DNA of its rows. Across this sample there are around 400,000 distinct CDR3 sequences, with around 16% seen only once. The ten largest make up about 8.3% of the sample. These data were also reused for a study on T cells in Graves' hyperthyroidism and ophthalmopathy.

Source: peripheral blood mononuclear cells (PBMCs), taken at new diagnosis, from a patient treated with antithyroid drugs. The receptors were sampled from a woman in her thirties or forties with Graves disease. Donor details come from another sample of the same person, matched by shared clones.

This clonotype was seen many times. The V gene is TRBV11-3, the J gene TRBJ2-1; D call uncertain. CDR3 length: 12 amino acids. The germline V and J ends were trimmed by 3 bases and 6 bases, with 6 bases remaining between them. Germline lookup yields CDR1 SGHNT and CDR2 YENEEA. The CDR3 region is CASSFRSNEQFF. The CDR3 DNA reads as TGTGCCAGCAGCTTTCGCTCCAATGAGCAGTTCTTC.

There are many counts of this clonotype. V and J are TRBV18 and TRBJ2-5, with 7 bases fitting TRBD1. CDR1 and CDR2 from the germline V gene are KGHSH and LQKENI. The CDR3 length is 14 residues. V lost 2 bases to trimming and J lost 5 bases; unmatched junction nucleotides: 5. The chain's CDR3 is CASSPRTGGETQYF. In nucleotides, the CDR3 is TGTGCCAGCTCACCAAGGACAGGCGGGGAGACCCAGTACTTC.

This clonotype occurred many times. The chain couples TRBV28 to TRBJ2-1; 7 bases match TRBD2. This CDR3 spans 18 amino acids. Germline CDR1 MDHEN, CDR2 SYDVKM. The trim removed 4 bases at V and 0 bases at J, leaving 12 bases unmatched. The CDR3 DNA reads TGTGCCAGCAGTTCGGATTCTAGCGGAAGAAGCTCCTACAATGAGCAGTTCTTC. It yields the protein CASSSDSSGRSSYNEQFF.

The chain joins TRBV6-9 to TRBJ1-2; the D is unclear. Trimming cost V 3 bases and J 5 bases, with 16 bases left between them. The CDR3 covers 15 residues. Per germline, CDR1 MNHGY and CDR2 SVAAGI. DNA for the CDR3: TGTGCCAGCAGTTACTCTTCCGGGAGGGAGTATGGCTACACCTTC. It codes for CASSYSSGREYGYTF.

This clonotype was seen many times. The rearrangement joins TRBV7-2 to TRBJ2-3; D is ambiguous. CDR1 and CDR2 (germline): SGHTA, FQGNSA. V was clipped by 2 bases and J by 1 base, with 10 bases between them. The CDR3 is 15 amino acids. CDR3 loop: CASSLYLPGTDTQYF. Written as DNA, the CDR3 is TGTGCCAGCAGCTTATACCTCCCAGGCACAGATACGCAGTATTTT.

This clonotype was observed at least ten times. The chain links TRBV27 to TRBJ2-5; D gene ambiguous. V lost 5 bases and J lost 0, with 10 bases in between. Germline V gene sequence: CDR1 MNHEY, CDR2 SMNVEV (reference sequence). The length of the CDR3 is 14 residues. DNA of the CDR3: TGTGCCAGCAGTCACCGGGCATACCAAGAGACCCAGTACTTC. Amino acid sequence: CASSHRAYQETQYF.

This clonotype showed up just a few times. The rearrangement uses TRBV5-1 and TRBJ1-4; D gene unclear. The CDR3 is made up of 17 amino acids. V dropped 4 bases and J dropped 8 bases, with 24 bases sitting between them. Germline CDR1 and CDR2: SGHRS and YFSETQ. The CDR3 is CASSIEPLPSVGEKLFF. The CDR3 coding sequence is TGCGCCAGCAGCATCGAACCTTTACCGTCGGTGGGGGAAAAACTGTTTTTT.